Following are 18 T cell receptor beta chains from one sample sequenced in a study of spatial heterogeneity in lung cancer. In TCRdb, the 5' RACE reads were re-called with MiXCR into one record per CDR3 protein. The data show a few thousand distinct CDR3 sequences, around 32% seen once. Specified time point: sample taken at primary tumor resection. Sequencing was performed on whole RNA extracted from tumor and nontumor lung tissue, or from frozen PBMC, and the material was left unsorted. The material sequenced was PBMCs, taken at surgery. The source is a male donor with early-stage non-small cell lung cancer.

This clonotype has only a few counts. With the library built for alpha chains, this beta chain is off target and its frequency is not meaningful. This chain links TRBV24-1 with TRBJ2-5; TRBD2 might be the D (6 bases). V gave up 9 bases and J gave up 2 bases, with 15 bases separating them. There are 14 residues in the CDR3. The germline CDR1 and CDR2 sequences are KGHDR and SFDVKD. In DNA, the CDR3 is TGTGCCACCGCCGTGGGGGGTAAACAAGAGACCCAGTACTTC. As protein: CATAVGGKQETQYF.

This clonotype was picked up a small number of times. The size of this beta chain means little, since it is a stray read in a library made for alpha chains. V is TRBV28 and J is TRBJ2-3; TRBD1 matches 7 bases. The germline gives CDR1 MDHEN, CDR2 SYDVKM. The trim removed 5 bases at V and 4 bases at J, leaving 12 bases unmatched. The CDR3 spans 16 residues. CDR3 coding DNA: TGTGCCAGCAGTCCCCCTAGCAGGGGGTCGGCAGATACGCAGTATTTT. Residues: CASSPPSRGSADTQYF.

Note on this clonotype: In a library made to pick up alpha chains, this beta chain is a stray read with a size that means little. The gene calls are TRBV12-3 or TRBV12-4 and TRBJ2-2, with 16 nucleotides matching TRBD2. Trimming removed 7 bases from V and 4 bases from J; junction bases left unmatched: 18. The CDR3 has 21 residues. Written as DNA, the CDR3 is TGTGCCAGCATTTGGGGGACCCTGGGACTAGCGGGAGGGCCTTTCACCGGGGAGCTGTTTTTT. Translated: CASIWGTLGLAGGPFTGELFF.

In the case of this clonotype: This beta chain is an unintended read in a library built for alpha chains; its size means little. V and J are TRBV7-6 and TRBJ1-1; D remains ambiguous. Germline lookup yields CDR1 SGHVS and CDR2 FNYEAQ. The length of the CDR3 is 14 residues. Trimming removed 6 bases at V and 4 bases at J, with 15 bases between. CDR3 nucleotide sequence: TGTGCCAGCAGTTTGGGAGGGAGTGTCACTGAAGCTTTCTTT. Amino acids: CASSLGGSVTEAFF.

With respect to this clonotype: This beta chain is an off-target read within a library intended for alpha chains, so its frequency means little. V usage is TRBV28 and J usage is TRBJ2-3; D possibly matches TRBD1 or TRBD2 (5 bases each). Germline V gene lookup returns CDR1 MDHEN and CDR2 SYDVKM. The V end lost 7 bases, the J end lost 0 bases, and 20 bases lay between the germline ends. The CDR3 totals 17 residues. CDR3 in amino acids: CASMIEGLPTSTDTQYF. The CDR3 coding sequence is TGTGCCAGCATGATCGAGGGGCTGCCAACTAGCACAGATACGCAGTATTTT.

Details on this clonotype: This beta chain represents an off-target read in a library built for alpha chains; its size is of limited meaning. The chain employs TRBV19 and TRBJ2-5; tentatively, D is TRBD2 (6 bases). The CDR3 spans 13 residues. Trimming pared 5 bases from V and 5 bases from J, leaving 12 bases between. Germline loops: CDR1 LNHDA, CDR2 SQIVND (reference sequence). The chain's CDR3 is CASSFGTWETQYF. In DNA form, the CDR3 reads TGTGCCAGTAGTTTCGGGACTTGGGAGACCCAGTACTTC.

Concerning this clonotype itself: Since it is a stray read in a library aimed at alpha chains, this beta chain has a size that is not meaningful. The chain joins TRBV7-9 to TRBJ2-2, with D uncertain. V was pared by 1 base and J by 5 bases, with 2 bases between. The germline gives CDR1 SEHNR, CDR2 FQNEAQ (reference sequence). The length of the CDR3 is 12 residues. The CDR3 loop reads CASSLVTGELFF. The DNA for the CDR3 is TGTGCCAGCAGCTTAGTAACCGGGGAGCTGTTTTTT. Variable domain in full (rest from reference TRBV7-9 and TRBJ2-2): DTGVSQNPRHKITKRGQNVTFRCDPISEHNRLYWYRQTLGQGPEFLTYFQNEAQLEKSRLLSDRFSAERPKGSFSTLEIQRTEQGDSAMYLCASSLVTGELFFGEGSRLTVL.

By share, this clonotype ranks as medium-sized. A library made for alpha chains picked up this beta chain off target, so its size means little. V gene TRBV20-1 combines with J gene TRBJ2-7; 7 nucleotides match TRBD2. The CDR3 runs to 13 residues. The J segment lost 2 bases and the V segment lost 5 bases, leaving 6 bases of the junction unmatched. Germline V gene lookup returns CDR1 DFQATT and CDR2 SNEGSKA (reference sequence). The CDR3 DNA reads TGCAGTGCTCCAAGCGGGATTGCCTACGAGCAGTACTTC. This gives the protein CSAPSGIAYEQYF.

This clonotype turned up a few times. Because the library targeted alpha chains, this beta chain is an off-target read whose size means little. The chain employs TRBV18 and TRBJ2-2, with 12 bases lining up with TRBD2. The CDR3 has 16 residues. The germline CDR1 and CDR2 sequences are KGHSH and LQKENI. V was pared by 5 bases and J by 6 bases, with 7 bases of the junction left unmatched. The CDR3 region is CASSARLAGVSGELFF. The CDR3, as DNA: TGTGCCAGCTCAGCGCGACTAGCGGGAGTTTCCGGGGAGCTGTTTTTT.

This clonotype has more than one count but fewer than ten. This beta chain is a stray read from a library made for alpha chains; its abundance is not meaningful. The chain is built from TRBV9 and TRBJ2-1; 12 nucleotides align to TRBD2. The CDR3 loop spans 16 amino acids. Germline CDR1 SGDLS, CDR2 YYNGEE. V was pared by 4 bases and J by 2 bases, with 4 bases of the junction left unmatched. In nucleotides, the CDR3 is TGTGCCAGCAGCCCCCGGACTAGCGGGACCTACAATGAGCAGTTCTTC. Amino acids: CASSPRTSGTYNEQFF.

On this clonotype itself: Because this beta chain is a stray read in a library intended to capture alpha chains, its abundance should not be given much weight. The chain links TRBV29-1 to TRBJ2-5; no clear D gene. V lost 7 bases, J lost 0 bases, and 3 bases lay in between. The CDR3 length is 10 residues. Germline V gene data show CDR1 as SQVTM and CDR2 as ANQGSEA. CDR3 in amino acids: CSADQETQYF. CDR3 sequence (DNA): TGCAGCGCCGACCAAGAGACCCAGTACTTC.

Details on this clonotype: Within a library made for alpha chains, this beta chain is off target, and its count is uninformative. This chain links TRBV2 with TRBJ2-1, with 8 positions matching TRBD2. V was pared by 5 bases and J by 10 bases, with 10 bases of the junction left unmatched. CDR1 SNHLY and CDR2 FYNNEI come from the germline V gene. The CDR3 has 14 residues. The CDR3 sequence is CASSLADSGEEQFF. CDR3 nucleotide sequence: TGTGCCAGCAGTCTCGCGGATAGCGGGGAAGAGCAGTTCTTC.

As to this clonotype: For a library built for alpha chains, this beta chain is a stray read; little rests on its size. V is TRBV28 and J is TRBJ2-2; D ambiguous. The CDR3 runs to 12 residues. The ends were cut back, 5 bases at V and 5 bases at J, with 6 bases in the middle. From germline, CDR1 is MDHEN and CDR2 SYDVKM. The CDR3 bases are TGTGCCAGCAGTACCCCTACCGGGGAGCTGTTTTTT. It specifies CASSTPTGELFF.

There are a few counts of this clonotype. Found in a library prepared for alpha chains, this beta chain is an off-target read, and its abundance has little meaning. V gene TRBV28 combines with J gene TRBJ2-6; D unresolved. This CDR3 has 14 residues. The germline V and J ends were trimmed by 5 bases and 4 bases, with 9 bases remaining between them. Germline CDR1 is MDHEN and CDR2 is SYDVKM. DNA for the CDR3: TGTGCCAGCAGTCCCCAGTACGGGGCCAACGTCCTGACTTTC. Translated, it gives CASSPQYGANVLTF.

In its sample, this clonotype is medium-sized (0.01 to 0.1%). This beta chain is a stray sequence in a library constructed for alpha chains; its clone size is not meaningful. The CDR3 DNA is TGTGCCAGCAGCTTAGCCCCGACAGCCCAAGAGACCCAGTACTTC. Encoded protein: CASSLAPTAQETQYF. The chain has TRBV11-2 and TRBJ2-5; a weak D match, TRBD1 (5 bases). CDR1 SGHAT and CDR2 FQNNGV come from the germline V gene. V shed 1 base and J shed 1 base, with 10 bases lying between them. This CDR3 is built from 15 residues. Filled out from reference TRBV11-2 and TRBJ2-5, the complete variable domain reads EAGVAQSPRYKIIEKRQSVAFWCNPISGHATLYWYQQILGQGPKLLIQFQNNGVVDDSQLPKDRFSAERLKGVDSTLKIQPAKLEDSAVYLCASSLAPTAQETQYFGPGTRLLVL.

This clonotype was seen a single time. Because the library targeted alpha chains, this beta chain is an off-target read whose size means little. The CDR3 DNA reads TGTGCCAGCAGTGCCAACCTTGTGGGGGCAGATACGCAGTATTTT. Its translation is CASSANLVGADTQYF. This chain links TRBV12-3 or TRBV12-4 with TRBJ2-3; possibly TRBD1 or TRBD2 for D (5 bases each). The CDR3 consists of 15 residues. Trimming pared 5 bases from V and 4 bases from J, leaving 16 bases between.

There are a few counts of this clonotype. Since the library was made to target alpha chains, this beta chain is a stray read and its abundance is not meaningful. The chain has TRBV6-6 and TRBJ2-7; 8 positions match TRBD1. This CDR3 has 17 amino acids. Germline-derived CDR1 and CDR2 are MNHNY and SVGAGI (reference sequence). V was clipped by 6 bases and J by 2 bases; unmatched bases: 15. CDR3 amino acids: CASSRIFTRTGTYEQYF. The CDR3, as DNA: TGTGCCAGCAGCCGAATCTTTACTCGGACAGGGACCTACGAGCAGTACTTC.

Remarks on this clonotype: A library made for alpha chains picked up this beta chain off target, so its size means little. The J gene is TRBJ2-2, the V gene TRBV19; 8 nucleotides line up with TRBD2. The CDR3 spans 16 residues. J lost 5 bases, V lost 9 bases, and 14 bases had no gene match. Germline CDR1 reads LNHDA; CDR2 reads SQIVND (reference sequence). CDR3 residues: CARTTSAVLGTGELFF. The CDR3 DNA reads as TGTGCCAGAACGACTAGCGCCGTCCTAGGTACCGGGGAGCTGTTTTTT.